Presented here are 8 T cell receptor beta chains from one specimen sequenced in a study of regulatory T cells in long-lasting Graves disease. The sample's time point: newly diagnosed GD, antithyroid drugs for less than 3 months. Isolated PBMC RNA provided the starting material for the TCR library. Library construction for TCR beta used iRepertoire HTBI primers and Arm-PCR of CDR3 regions. TCRdb recomputed calls from the multiplex PCR reads with MiXCR, one row per CDR3 protein. The data hold under 450,000 distinct CDR3 sequences, with approximately 10% observed a single time. The same data also went into a second study, on T cells in Graves' hyperthyroidism and ophthalmopathy.

Sequences were derived from peripheral blood mononuclear cells (PBMCs), sampled at new diagnosis, from a patient treated with antithyroid drugs. Receptors originate from a young woman with Graves disease.

Ten or more counts support this clonotype. The rearrangement joins TRBV7-2 to TRBJ2-5, with 9 nucleotides matching TRBD1. Germline lookup yields CDR1 SGHTA and CDR2 FQGNSA. This CDR3 has 16 residues. The trim removed 3 bases at V and 2 bases at J, leaving 7 bases unmatched. The CDR3 DNA is TGTGCCAGCAGCTTTCAGGCGGGACAGGGACAAGAGACCCAGTACTTC. It specifies CASSFQAGQGQETQYF.

The chain uses TRBV11-2 and TRBJ2-6; TRBD1 is a possible D gene (6 bases). Looked up from germline, CDR1 is SGHAT and CDR2 is FQNNGV. V lost 4 bases and J lost 0, with 16 bases in between. The CDR3 runs to 18 residues. CDR3 in DNA: TGTGCCAGCAGCTCCCCTTACTCCAGGGGCTCTGGGGCCAACGTCCTGACTTTC. It encodes CASSSPYSRGSGANVLTF.

This clonotype was seen at least ten times. This rearrangement joins TRBV18 to TRBJ1-1; D is undetermined. The length of the CDR3 is 12 residues. The ends were cut back, 2 bases at V and 4 bases at J, with 5 bases in the middle. CDR1 is KGHSH and CDR2 is LQKENI in the germline V gene. The CDR3 DNA reads as TGTGCCAGCTCACCAGCTACCACTGAAGCTTTCTTT. Translating gives CASSPATTEAFF.

In this sample, this clonotype turned up many times. The V gene is TRBV7-9, the J gene TRBJ1-4; D might be TRBD1 (6 bases). V was clipped by 3 bases and J by 6 bases, with 20 bases between them. CDR1 is SEHNR, CDR2 FQNEAQ, per germline (reference sequence). There are 17 residues in the CDR3. The CDR3 nucleotides are TGTGCCAGCAGCTTTTCCGAACCCCGGGACACCTATGAAAAACTGTTTTTT. Its protein product is CASSFSEPRDTYEKLFF.

In its sample, this clonotype was seen many times. V is TRBV12-3 or TRBV12-4 and J is TRBJ2-1; 13 nucleotides line up with TRBD2. The junction had 5 bases not matched to a gene; V was cut back by 4 bases and J by 8 bases. The CDR3 is 15 residues long. The CDR3 sequence is CASSSQTSGGHEQFF. CDR3 in DNA: TGTGCCAGCAGTTCACAGACTAGCGGGGGGCATGAGCAGTTCTTC.

A remark on this clonotype: This may arise from a read error, as a much more abundant clone is one base away. The rearrangement uses TRBV28 and TRBJ1-2; no clear D. Germline CDR1 MDHEN, CDR2 SYDVKM. V gave up 6 bases and J gave up 0 bases, with 11 bases separating them. This CDR3 spans 14 amino acids. The chain's CDR3 is CASRLGKSNYGYTF. CDR3 coding DNA: TGTGCCAGCAGGTTGGGGAAATCTAACTATGGCTACACCTTC.

This clonotype was seen repeatedly, ten times or more. The rearrangement uses TRBV11-2 and TRBJ2-1; a possible D gene is TRBD2 (6 bases). The CDR3 runs 19 residues. The V and J ends lost 3 bases and 4 bases respectively, with 25 bases between them. Per germline, CDR1 SGHAT and CDR2 FQNNGV. The chain's CDR3 is CASSFQLALRSGFYNEQFF. CDR3 coding DNA: TGTGCCAGCAGCTTCCAGCTAGCGCTGAGATCGGGGTTTTACAATGAGCAGTTCTTC.

The V gene is TRBV7-6, the J gene TRBJ2-1; D ambiguous. Trimming cost V 4 bases and J 2 bases, with 6 bases left between them. The CDR3 sequence is 13 residues long. The germline gives CDR1 SGHVS, CDR2 FNYEAQ. The CDR3 region is CASSSRTYNEQFF. CDR3 bases: TGTGCCAGCAGCTCAAGAACCTACAATGAGCAGTTCTTC.